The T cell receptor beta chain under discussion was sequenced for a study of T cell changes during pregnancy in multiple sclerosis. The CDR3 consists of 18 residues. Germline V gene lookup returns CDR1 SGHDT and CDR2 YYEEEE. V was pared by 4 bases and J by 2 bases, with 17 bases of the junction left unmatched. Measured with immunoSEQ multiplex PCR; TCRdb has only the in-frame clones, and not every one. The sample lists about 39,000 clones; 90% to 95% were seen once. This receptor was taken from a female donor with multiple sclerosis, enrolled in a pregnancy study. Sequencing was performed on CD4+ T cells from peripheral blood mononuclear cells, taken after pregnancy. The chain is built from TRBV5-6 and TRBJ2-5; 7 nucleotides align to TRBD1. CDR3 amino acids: CASSPRTGTLGGQETQYF. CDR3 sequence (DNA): TGTGCCAGCAGCCCGAGGACAGGAACTCTGGGCGGTCAAGAGACCCAGTACTTC.